This T cell receptor (beta chain) was identified in a study of cytomegalovirus exposure and HLA in healthy donors. The study, taken as a whole, reports: The investigators catalogued 150 to 200 TCR beta chains as cytomegalovirus-associated.

Among the roughly 120 subjects of the validation cohort, separate from the approximately 660-subject first cohort, were the donors. About this clone: What it recognizes is unknown.

TCRdb's table, derived via immunoSEQ multiplex PCR, lists solely in-frame clones and lacks some. The data show approximately 150,000 clones, approximately 88% seen once. V shed 1 base and J shed 6 bases, with 9 bases lying between them. Per germline, CDR1 LNHDA and CDR2 SQIVND (reference sequence). CDR3 length: 14 amino acids. The source is a man in his thirties or forties in good health and CMV-seropositive. Sequencing used PBMCs. The chain combines TRBV19 with TRBJ2-2, with a weak D call TRBD2 (6 bases). CDR3 protein: CASSIGGVAGELFF. The CDR3, as DNA: TGTGCCAGTAGTATAGGCGGGGTCGCCGGGGAGCTGTTTTTT.